The clone carrying this T cell receptor (beta chain) was recorded a few times. The data belong to a study of blood T cell repertoires in COVID-19. As for the study in general: COVID-19 samples from acute and convalescent phases originated in the United States, Italy and Spain. T cells, B-cell-depleted T cells, or PBMCs supplied cDNA or gDNA.

This CDR3 has 14 residues. Germline V gene sequence: CDR1 SGHRS, CDR2 YFSETQ. V was trimmed by 5 bases and J by 5 bases, leaving 14 bases between them. In the original analysis: Nucleated cell counts were estimated from reference gene primer amplification. Only in-frame clones appear in the TCRdb table, and some are missing; sequencing was by immunoSEQ multiplex PCR. V, J and clone size are taken as reported in that table, and D and trimming were inferred from the DNA itself. The sample has over 200,000 clones, about 83% seen once. This chain connects TRBV5-1 to TRBJ2-1, with D possibly being TRBD1 (6 bases). The sequenced sample consisted of peripheral blood. The receptor comes from a man at least 80 years old with acute or convalescent COVID-19. Written as DNA, the CDR3 is TGCGCCAGCAGTGTTCAGGGGATGAACAATGAGCAGTTCTTC. This gives the protein CASSVQGMNNEQFF.